The 27 T cell receptor beta chains listed next were all sequenced from one sample in a study of cytomegalovirus exposure and HLA in healthy donors. Amplification used 60 Vbeta primers and 13 Jbeta primers. The method was immunoSEQ multiplex PCR; TCRdb's version includes in-frame clones alone and lacks a portion of them. This sample yields tens of thousands of clones, of which 44% are seen a single time; less than 2% belongs to the top ten. Sequencing was done on a sample of PBMCs. Every receptor here comes from a woman aged 45-60 years in good health and CMV-seronegative.

This clone showed up just a few times. The chain employs TRBV27 and TRBJ1-4; TRBD1 matches at 9 bases. With 6 bases clipped from V and 3 bases from J, the junction kept 8 bases outside the gene matches. Germline CDR1 reads MNHEY; CDR2 reads SMNVEV (reference sequence). This CDR3 is built from 16 residues. CDR3 amino acids: CASSRTGGASNEKLFF. Here the CDR3 DNA reads TGTGCCAGCAGCCGCACAGGGGGCGCTTCTAATGAAAAACTGTTTTTT.

There are a few counts of this clone. The V gene is TRBV5-4, the J gene TRBJ2-6; the D gene is possibly TRBD2 (5 bases). Trimming stripped 3 bases from V and 3 bases from J, with 16 bases between. Germline-derived CDR1 and CDR2 are SGHNT and YYREEE (reference sequence). The CDR3 covers 17 residues. Here the CDR3 DNA reads TGTGCCAGCAGCTCTAGCCAGACCCCTTTTGGGGCCAACGTCCTGACTTTC. Translating it yields CASSSSQTPFGANVLTF.

This chain uses TRBV4-1 with TRBJ1-2; 7 nucleotides align to TRBD1. V shed 6 bases, J shed 3 bases, and the junction held 4 bases outside the gene matches. CDR1 MGHRA and CDR2 YSYEKL come from the germline V gene. This CDR3 comprises 13 residues. The CDR3 spells CASRQTGHYGYTF. The CDR3 DNA reads as TGCGCCAGCAGGCAGACAGGGCACTATGGCTACACCTTC.

The gene calls are TRBV5-1 and TRBJ2-5, with TRBD2 matching over 11 bases. Trimming removed 3 bases from V and 5 bases from J; junction bases left unmatched: 9. This CDR3 has 16 amino acids. Per germline, CDR1 SGHRS and CDR2 YFSETQ. In DNA form, the CDR3 reads TGCGCCAGCAGCTGGATAGCGGGGGGGCCCGAGGAGACCCAGTACTTC. Translating it yields CASSWIAGGPEETQYF.

A few counts support this clone. V is TRBV7-3 and J is TRBJ2-3; weak D call: TRBD2 (5 bases). Germline assignment: CDR1 SGHTA and CDR2 FQGTGA. Trimming pared 1 base from V and 5 bases from J, leaving 13 bases between. There are 15 residues in the CDR3. Here the CDR3 reads CASSLRSSGGDTQYF. The CDR3 coding sequence is TGTGCCAGCAGCTTAAGGTCGAGCGGCGGAGATACGCAGTATTTT.

This rearrangement joins TRBV5-1 to TRBJ2-3; D may be TRBD2 (5 bases). This CDR3 is 14 amino acids long. V gave up 4 bases and J gave up 7 bases, with 16 bases separating them. Germline values: CDR1 SGHRS, CDR2 YFSETQ. The CDR3 spells CASSPGGPRNTQYF. Written as DNA, the CDR3 is TGCGCCAGCAGCCCAGGAGGACCTCGTAATACGCAGTATTTT.

Only one count was recorded for this clone. The CDR3 bases are TGTGCCAGCAGCTTGGTCGGGGGGGGGCCAGATACGCAGTATTTT. Encoded protein: CASSLVGGGPDTQYF. This chain links TRBV5-4 with TRBJ2-3, with 8 bases lining up with TRBD2. This CDR3 has 15 amino acids. Trimming at V came to 0 bases and at J to 4 bases, leaving 4 bases not matched to a gene. In germline, CDR1 is SGHNT, CDR2 YYREEE (reference sequence).

This clone appeared a few times. This chain links TRBV29-1 with TRBJ1-1, with 9 bases aligning to TRBD1. CDR3 length equals 14 residues. The V and J ends lost 5 bases and 3 bases, in that order; junction bases with no gene match: 7. Germline lookup yields CDR1 SQVTM and CDR2 ANQGSEA. The DNA for the CDR3 is TGCAGCGTTATGCCCGGGACAGGGTACACTGAAGCTTTCTTT. Translation: CSVMPGTGYTEAFF. Supplemented by reference TRBV29-1 and TRBJ1-1, the full variable domain reads SAVISQKPSRDICQRGTSLTIQCQVDSQVTMMFWYRQQPGQSLTLIATANQGSEATYESGFVIDKFPISRPNLTFSTLTVSNMSPEDSSIYLCSVMPGTGYTEAFFGQGTRLTVV.

The chain couples TRBV5-1 to TRBJ2-2; D gene uncertain. V was pared by 6 bases and J by 5 bases, with 17 bases between. CDR3 length: 15 residues. CDR1 is SGHRS, CDR2 YFSETQ, per germline. The CDR3 loop reads CASTLSPGRTGELFF. In nucleotides, the CDR3 is TGCGCCAGCACCCTCAGTCCGGGTCGAACCGGGGAGCTGTTTTTT.

V gene TRBV5-1 combines with J gene TRBJ1-3; tentative D call: TRBD1 (5 bases). The CDR3 is made up of 16 amino acids. Trimming removed 1 base at V and 0 bases at J, with 11 bases between. CDR1 is SGHRS, CDR2 YFSETQ, per germline. The CDR3 is CASSLTQGRSGNTIYF. DNA of the CDR3: TGCGCCAGCAGCTTGACCCAGGGCCGCTCTGGAAACACCATATATTTT.

This clone has just a few counts. The genes are TRBV30 and TRBJ1-5; TRBD1 aligns across 8 bases. This CDR3 is 18 amino acids long. The V and J ends lost 5 bases and 2 bases, in that order; junction bases with no gene match: 17. Germline CDR1 reads GTSNPN; CDR2 reads SVGIG (reference sequence). The CDR3 loop reads CAWATTGDPLGGNQPQHF. The CDR3 region has the DNA TGTGCCTGGGCAACGACAGGGGACCCATTAGGGGGCAATCAGCCCCAGCATTTT.

The genes are TRBV4-1 and TRBJ2-7, with D tentatively TRBD1 (6 bases). Germline values: CDR1 MGHRA, CDR2 YSYEKL. The CDR3 is 15 amino acids. V lost 2 bases, J lost 3 bases, and 14 bases lay in between. CDR3 DNA: TGCGCCAGCAGCCAACCGGGACACACGGACTACGAGCAGTACTTC. This sequence encodes CASSQPGHTDYEQYF.

CDR3 nucleotides: TGTGCCAGCAGCACCGGACTAGCGGTGAACACCGGGGAGCTGTTTTTT. As protein: CASSTGLAVNTGELFF. The chain uses TRBV27 and TRBJ2-2; 10 nucleotides align to TRBD2. Germline CDR1 and CDR2: MNHEY and SMNVEV (reference sequence). V shed 6 bases, J shed 1 base, and the junction held 5 bases outside the gene matches. This CDR3 is 16 amino acids long.

The chain is built from TRBV12-5 and TRBJ2-3; tentative D call: TRBD2 (5 bases). Between the trimmed V and J ends, which lost 7 bases and 2 bases, there was a span of 19 bases. The CDR3 is 16 amino acids. Germline loops: CDR1 LGHNT, CDR2 FRNRAP. The DNA for the CDR3 is TGTGCTAGTGCTCCTCGCGAGGGAGCCAACACAGATACGCAGTATTTT. As protein: CASAPREGANTDTQYF. The complete variable domain, with remaining parts taken from reference TRBV12-5 and TRBJ2-3, reads DARVTQTPRHKVTEMGQEVTMRCQPILGHNTVFWYRQTMMQGLELLAYFRNRAPLDDSGMPKDRFSAEMPDATLATLKIQPSEPRDSAVYFCASAPREGANTDTQYFGPGTRLTVL.

This clone was recorded a few times. The rearrangement joins TRBV6-5 to TRBJ1-6, with D maybe TRBD1 (5 bases). Germline V lookup: CDR1 MNHEY, CDR2 SVGAGI. The CDR3 is 15 amino acids. Trimming pared 2 bases from V and 4 bases from J, leaving 9 bases between. CDR3 bases: TGTGCCAGCAGTTACGAAGGACATTATAATTCACCCCTCCACTTT. Its protein is CASSYEGHYNSPLHF.

The J gene is TRBJ2-1, the V gene TRBV5-4, with 10 bases that match TRBD1. V shed 2 bases and J 3 bases; nucleotides not matched to a gene: 5. Per germline, CDR1 SGHNT and CDR2 YYREEE (reference sequence). The CDR3 spans 16 residues. The CDR3: CASSFAGTGVYNEQFF. The CDR3 nucleotides are TGTGCCAGCAGCTTCGCCGGGACAGGGGTCTACAATGAGCAGTTCTTC.

The V gene is TRBV10-3, the J gene TRBJ2-5; 10 bases fit TRBD2. This CDR3 is built from 16 residues. The trim removed 3 bases at V and 5 bases at J, leaving 9 bases unmatched. The germline gives CDR1 ENHRY, CDR2 SYGVKD. The chain's CDR3 is CAISEGSGRAKETQYF. CDR3 DNA sequence: TGTGCCATCAGTGAAGGGAGCGGGAGGGCCAAGGAGACCCAGTACTTC.

This clone was seen only a few times. The chain combines TRBV11-2 with TRBJ2-1, with D possibly matching TRBD2 (6 bases). V lost 6 bases to trimming and J lost 3 bases, with 15 bases between them. Germline CDR1 is SGHAT and CDR2 is FQNNGV. The CDR3 sequence is 15 residues long. The CDR3 DNA reads TGTGCCAGCAGGGAGGGGCGGGTCAGCTACAATGAGCAGTTCTTC. The encoded protein is CASREGRVSYNEQFF. Filled out from reference TRBV11-2 and TRBJ2-1, the complete variable domain reads EAGVAQSPRYKIIEKRQSVAFWCNPISGHATLYWYQQILGQGPKLLIQFQNNGVVDDSQLPKDRFSAERLKGVDSTLKIQPAKLEDSAVYLCASREGRVSYNEQFFGPGTRLTVL.

This clone has just a few counts. The chain joins TRBV27 to TRBJ2-7; 7 nucleotides line up with TRBD1. V lost 2 bases, J lost 1 base, and 8 bases stayed unmatched. This CDR3 is built from 16 residues. The V gene's germline CDR1 is MNHEY and CDR2 SMNVEV (reference sequence). CDR3 sequence: CASSLKRTGRSYEQYF. The DNA for the CDR3 is TGTGCCAGCAGTTTAAAGCGGACAGGCAGGTCCTACGAGCAGTACTTC.

This clone has a single count. V gene TRBV2 combines with J gene TRBJ1-6, with D possibly TRBD1 on 5 matching bases. There are 13 residues in the CDR3. Per germline, CDR1 SNHLY and CDR2 FYNNEI. The V end was cut by 5 bases, the J end by 6 bases, with 8 bases between. CDR3 DNA sequence: TGTGCCAGCAGTCAGGGATTTAATTCACCCCTCCACTTT. Translating gives CASSQGFNSPLHF.

This rearrangement joins TRBV7-9 to TRBJ2-5, with D possibly being TRBD2 (5 bases). V lost 6 bases to trimming and J lost 5 bases, with 16 bases between them. Germline CDR1 is SEHNR and CDR2 is FQNEAQ (reference sequence). The CDR3 spans 14 residues. This chain's CDR3 is CASRPPPAGETQYF. CDR3 coding DNA: TGTGCCAGCAGACCCCCCCCGGCGGGTGAGACCCAGTACTTC.

The chain uses TRBV15 and TRBJ1-5; no clear D gene. CDR1 and CDR2 from the germline V gene are LNHNV and YYDKDF (reference sequence). Trimming shortened V by 0 bases and J by 7 bases, and 7 bases separated the two germline ends. The CDR3 extends over 13 amino acids. The CDR3 DNA reads TGTGCCACCAGCAGAGAGGGGAGGCAGCCCCAGCATTTT. Translating gives CATSREGRQPQHF.

This rearrangement joins TRBV4-1 to TRBJ1-4; 10 positions agree with TRBD1. The CDR3 is made up of 14 amino acids. Unmatched junction bases numbered 3, after V lost 4 bases and J lost 7 bases. Germline V gene sequence: CDR1 MGHRA, CDR2 YSYEKL. CDR3 DNA: TGCGCCAGCAGCCTCGGGACAGGGGTTGAAAAACTGTTTTTT. Its protein product is CASSLGTGVEKLFF.

The chain is built from TRBV29-1 and TRBJ2-3, with TRBD2 matching over 14 bases. V lost 6 bases and J lost 5; bases outside the gene matches: 13. CDR1 is SQVTM and CDR2 is ANQGSEA in the germline V gene. This CDR3 contains 17 residues. CDR3 bases: TGCAGCGTCGGGGGGACTAGCGGGGGAAACACCCTAGATACGCAGTATTTT. This gives the protein CSVGGTSGGNTLDTQYF.

The chain links TRBV7-8 to TRBJ1-1; TRBD1 is a possible D gene (6 bases). Germline V gene data show CDR1 as SGHVS and CDR2 as FQNEAQ. Trimming took 5 bases from V and 1 from J, leaving 8 bases between them. The CDR3 loop spans 13 amino acids. The CDR3, as DNA: TGTGCCAGCAGCCTACAGGGGAACACTGAAGCTTTCTTT. It specifies CASSLQGNTEAFF.

A few counts support this clone. The chain employs TRBV21-1 and TRBJ1-4; the table names TRBD1, a call not compared with the DNA. TRBV21-1 is noted as a pseudogene. The CDR3 contains 18 residues. CDR3 coding DNA: TGTGCCAGCAGCAAAGCAGGGGGGAGGACAGGGAAACCTGAAAAACTGTTTTTT. Protein product: CASSKAGGRTGKPEKLFF.

This clone has just a few counts. The rearrangement links TRBV5-4 to TRBJ2-7, with 10 nucleotides matching TRBD2. Germline loops: CDR1 SGHNT, CDR2 YYREEE (reference sequence). With 3 bases clipped from V and 0 bases from J, the junction kept 3 bases outside the gene matches. The CDR3 extends over 15 amino acids. The CDR3 nucleotides are TGTGCCAGCAGCTACGGACTAGCGGACTCCTACGAGCAGTACTTC. The encoded protein is CASSYGLADSYEQYF.